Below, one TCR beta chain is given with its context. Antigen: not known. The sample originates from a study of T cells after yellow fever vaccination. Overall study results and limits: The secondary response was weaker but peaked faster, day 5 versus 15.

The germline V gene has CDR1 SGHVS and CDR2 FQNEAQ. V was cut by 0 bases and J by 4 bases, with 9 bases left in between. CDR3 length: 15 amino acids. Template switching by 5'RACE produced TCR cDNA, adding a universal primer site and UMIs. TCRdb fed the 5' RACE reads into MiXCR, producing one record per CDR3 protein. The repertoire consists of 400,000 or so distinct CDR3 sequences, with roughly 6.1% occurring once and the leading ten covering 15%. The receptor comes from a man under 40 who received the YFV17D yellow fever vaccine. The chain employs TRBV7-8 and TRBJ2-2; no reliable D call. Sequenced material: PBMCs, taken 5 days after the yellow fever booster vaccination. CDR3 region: CASSLAPPPTGELFF. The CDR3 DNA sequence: TGTGCCAGCAGCTTAGCACCTCCCCCCACCGGGGAGCTGTTTTTT.